Sequencing of this T cell receptor beta chain was carried out in a study of identical twins. The study, taken as a whole, reports: Out-of-frame alpha sequences shared by twins showed excess low generation probability.

Healthy Caucasian donors formed the entire cohort. The germline V gene has CDR1 LGHDT and CDR2 YNNKEL (reference sequence). CDR3 size: 15 residues. J lost 5 bases, V lost 3 bases, and 6 bases had no gene match. This clonotype was counted only a few times. What it recognizes is unknown. TCRdb processed the 5' RACE reads anew with MiXCR; each CDR3 protein has one entry. The sample gives 120,000 to 150,000 distinct CDR3 sequences, 3% to 4.5% of which show up once; 8.1% is in the top ten. The sequenced sample was memory T cells sorted from blood. The chain recombines TRBV3-1 with TRBJ2-7, with TRBD2 matching over 11 bases. The TCR comes from a man aged 18 to 35 in good health. The DNA for the CDR3 is TGTGCCAGCAGCCATACTAGCGGGAGATCCGACGAGCAGTACTTC. It encodes CASSHTSGRSDEQYF.